A single sample gave rise to the 2 T cell receptor beta chains below, sequenced in a study of T-cell reconstitution after alpha-beta-depleted transplantation in children. Molecular barcoding with unique molecular identifiers was used for the TCRbeta library. Using its own MiXCR run on the PCR reads, TCRdb lists one record per CDR3 protein. The table shows roughly 340,000 distinct CDR3 sequences, with roughly 16% occurring only once. This material consisted of PBMCs, mostly from graft donor cells, taken 360 days after TCRalphabeta/CD19-depleted stem cell transplant. These TCRs come from a male patient under 10 years old who had a stem cell transplant for acute lymphoblastic leukemia, so the T cells may come from the graft donor.

V usage is TRBV12-3 or TRBV12-4 and J usage is TRBJ2-2, with 8 bases matching TRBD1. Unmatched junction bases numbered 13, after V lost 7 bases and J lost 6 bases. The CDR3 spans 16 residues. CDR3 amino acids: CASKNRGFGGAGELFF. As DNA, the CDR3 is TGTGCCAGCAAAAACAGGGGGTTCGGTGGGGCCGGGGAGCTGTTTTTT.

The J gene is TRBJ2-6, the V gene TRBV4-2, with D perhaps being TRBD1 or TRBD2 (5 bases each). CDR1 LGHNA and CDR2 YNFKEQ come from the germline V gene. Trimming cost V 2 bases and J 9 bases, with 17 bases left between them. The CDR3 length is 16 residues. CDR3 residues: CASSQSEGPVGNVLTF. Written as DNA, the CDR3 is TGTGCCAGCAGCCAATCCGAGGGACCCGTGGGCAACGTCCTGACTTTC.